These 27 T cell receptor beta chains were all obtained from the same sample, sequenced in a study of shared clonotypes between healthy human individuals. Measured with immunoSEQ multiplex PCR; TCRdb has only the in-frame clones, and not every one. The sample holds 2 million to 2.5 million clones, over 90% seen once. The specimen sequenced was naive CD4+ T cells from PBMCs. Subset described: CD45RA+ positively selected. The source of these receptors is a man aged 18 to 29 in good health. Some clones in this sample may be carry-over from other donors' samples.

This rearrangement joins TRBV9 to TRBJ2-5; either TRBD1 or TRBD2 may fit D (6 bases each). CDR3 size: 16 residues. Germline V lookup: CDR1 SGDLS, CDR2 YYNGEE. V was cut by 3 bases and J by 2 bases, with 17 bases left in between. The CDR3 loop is CASSAGPGAQQETQYF. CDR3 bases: TGTGCCAGCAGCGCCGGCCCGGGGGCACAACAAGAGACCCAGTACTTC.

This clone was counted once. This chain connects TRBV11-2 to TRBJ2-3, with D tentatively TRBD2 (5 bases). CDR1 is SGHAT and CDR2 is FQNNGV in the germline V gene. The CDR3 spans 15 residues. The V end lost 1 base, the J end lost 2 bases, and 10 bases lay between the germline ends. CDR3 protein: CASSLARGLTDTQYF. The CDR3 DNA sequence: TGTGCCAGCAGCTTAGCGCGCGGACTCACAGATACGCAGTATTTT.

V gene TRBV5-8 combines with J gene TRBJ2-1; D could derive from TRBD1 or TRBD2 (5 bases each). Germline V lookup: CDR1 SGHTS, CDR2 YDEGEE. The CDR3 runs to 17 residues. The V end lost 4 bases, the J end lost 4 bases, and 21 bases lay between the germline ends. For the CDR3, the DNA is TGTGCCAGCAGCAAAGGATGGGGGAGACCCCGATACAATGAGCAGTTCTTC. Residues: CASSKGWGRPRYNEQFF. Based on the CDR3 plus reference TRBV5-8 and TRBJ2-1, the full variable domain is EAGVTQSPTHLIKTRGQQATLRCSPISGHTSVYWYQQALGLGLQFLLWYDEGEERNRGNFPPRFSGRQFPNYSSELNVNALELEDSALYLCASSKGWGRPRYNEQFFGPGTRLTVL.

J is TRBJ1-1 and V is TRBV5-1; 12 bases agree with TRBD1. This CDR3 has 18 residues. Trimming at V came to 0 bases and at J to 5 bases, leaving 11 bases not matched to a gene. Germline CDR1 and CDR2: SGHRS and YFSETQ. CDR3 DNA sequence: TGCGCCAGCAGCTTGGCTGGTCGGGACAGGGGGCCGTGGACTGAAGCTTTCTTT. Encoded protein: CASSLAGRDRGPWTEAFF.

This CDR3 reads CASRTPGTGGNEQFF. CDR3 bases: TGCGCCAGCAGGACTCCCGGGACGGGGGGAAATGAGCAGTTCTTC. The chain is built from TRBV4-1 and TRBJ2-1; 7 positions match TRBD2. The CDR3 runs to 15 residues. Germline V CDR1 and CDR2: MGHRA, YSYEKL. V dropped 6 bases and J dropped 7; count of bases not matched to a gene: 12.

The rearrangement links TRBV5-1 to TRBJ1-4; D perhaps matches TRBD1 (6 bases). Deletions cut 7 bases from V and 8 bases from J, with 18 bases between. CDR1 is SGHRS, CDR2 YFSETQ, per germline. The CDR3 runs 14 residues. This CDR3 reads CASASTGSYEKLFF. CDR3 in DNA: TGCGCCAGCGCATCAACAGGGTCGTACGAAAAACTGTTTTTT.

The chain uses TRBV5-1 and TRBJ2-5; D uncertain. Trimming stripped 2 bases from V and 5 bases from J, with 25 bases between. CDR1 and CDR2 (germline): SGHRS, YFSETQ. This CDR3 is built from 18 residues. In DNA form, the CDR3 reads TGCGCCAGCAGCTTTACGAAACTAACCCGCCGGAGAGGCGAGACCCAGTACTTC. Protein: CASSFTKLTRRRGETQYF.

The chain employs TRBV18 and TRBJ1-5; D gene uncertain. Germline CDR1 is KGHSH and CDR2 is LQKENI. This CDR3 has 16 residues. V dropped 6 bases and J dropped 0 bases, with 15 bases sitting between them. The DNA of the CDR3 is TGTGCCAGCTCGGCGAGCCAGCTAGATAGCAATCAGCCCCAGCATTTT. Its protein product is CASSASQLDSNQPQHF. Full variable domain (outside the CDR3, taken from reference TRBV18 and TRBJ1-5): NAGVMQNPRHLVRRRGQEARLRCSPMKGHSHVYWYRQLPEEGLKFMVYLQKENIIDESGMPKERFSAEFPKEGPSILRIQQVVRGDSAAYFCASSASQLDSNQPQHFGDGTRLSIL.

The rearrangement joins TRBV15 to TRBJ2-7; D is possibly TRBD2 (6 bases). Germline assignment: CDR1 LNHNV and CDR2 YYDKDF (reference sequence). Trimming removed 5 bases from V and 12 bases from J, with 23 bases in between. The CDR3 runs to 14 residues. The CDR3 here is CATSLEGLIRGGYF. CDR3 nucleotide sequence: TGTGCCACCAGCCTGGAGGGCCTGATTAGGGGCGGGTACTTC.

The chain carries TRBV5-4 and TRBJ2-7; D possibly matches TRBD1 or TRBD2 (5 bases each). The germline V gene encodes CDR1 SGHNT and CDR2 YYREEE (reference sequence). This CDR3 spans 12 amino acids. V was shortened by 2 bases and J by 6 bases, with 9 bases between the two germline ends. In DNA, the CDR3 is TGTGCCAGCAGCTTCTGGGGGAGCGAGCAGTACTTC. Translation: CASSFWGSEQYF.

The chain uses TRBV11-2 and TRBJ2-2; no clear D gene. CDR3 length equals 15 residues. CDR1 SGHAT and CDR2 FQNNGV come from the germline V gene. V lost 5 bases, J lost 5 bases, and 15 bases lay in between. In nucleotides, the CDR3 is TGTGCCAGCAGCCCCCCGGCGGCCAAAACCGGGGAGCTGTTTTTT. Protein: CASSPPAAKTGELFF.

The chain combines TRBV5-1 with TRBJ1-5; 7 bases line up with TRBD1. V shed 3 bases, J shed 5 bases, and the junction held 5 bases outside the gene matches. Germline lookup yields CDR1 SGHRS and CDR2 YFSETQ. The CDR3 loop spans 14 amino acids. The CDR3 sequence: CASSYAGGDQPQHF. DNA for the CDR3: TGCGCCAGCAGCTACGCAGGGGGGGATCAGCCCCAGCATTTT.

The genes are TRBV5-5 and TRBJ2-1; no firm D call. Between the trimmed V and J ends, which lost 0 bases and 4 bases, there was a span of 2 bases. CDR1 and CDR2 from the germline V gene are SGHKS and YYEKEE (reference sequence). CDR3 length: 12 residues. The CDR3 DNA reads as TGTGCCAGCAGCTTGGTTTACAATGAGCAGTTCTTC. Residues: CASSLVYNEQFF.

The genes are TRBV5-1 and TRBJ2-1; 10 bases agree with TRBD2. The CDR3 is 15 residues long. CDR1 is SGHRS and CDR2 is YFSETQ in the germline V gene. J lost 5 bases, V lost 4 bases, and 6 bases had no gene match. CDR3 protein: CASSPSGSSHNEQFF. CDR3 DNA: TGCGCCAGCAGCCCTAGCGGGAGTTCCCACAATGAGCAGTTCTTC.

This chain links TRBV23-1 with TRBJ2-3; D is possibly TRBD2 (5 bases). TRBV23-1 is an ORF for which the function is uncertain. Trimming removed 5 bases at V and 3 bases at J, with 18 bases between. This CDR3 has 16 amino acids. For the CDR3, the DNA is TGCGCCAGCAGTAATTCCCCGGCGGGCCCGACAGATACGCAGTATTTT. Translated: CASSNSPAGPTDTQYF.

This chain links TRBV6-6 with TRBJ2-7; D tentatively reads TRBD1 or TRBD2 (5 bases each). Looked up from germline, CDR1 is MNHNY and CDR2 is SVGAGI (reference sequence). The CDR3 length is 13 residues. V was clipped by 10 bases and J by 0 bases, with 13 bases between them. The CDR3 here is CATQQGDSYEQYF. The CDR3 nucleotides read TGTGCCACCCAGCAGGGAGACTCCTACGAGCAGTACTTC.

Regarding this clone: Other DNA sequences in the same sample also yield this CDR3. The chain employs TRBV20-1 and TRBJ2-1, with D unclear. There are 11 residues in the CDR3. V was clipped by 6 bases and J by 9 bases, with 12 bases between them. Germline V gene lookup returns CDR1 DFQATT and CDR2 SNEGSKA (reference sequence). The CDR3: CSAGPRSEQFF. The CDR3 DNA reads TGCAGTGCCGGACCTCGGAGTGAGCAGTTCTTC.

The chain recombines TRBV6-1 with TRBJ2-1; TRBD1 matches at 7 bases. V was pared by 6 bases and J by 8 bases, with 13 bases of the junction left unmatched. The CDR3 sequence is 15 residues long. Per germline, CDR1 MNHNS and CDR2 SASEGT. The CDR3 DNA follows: TGTGCCAGCAGGAAGCGACAGGGTGGGGGCGATGAGCAGTTCTTC. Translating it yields CASRKRQGGGDEQFF.

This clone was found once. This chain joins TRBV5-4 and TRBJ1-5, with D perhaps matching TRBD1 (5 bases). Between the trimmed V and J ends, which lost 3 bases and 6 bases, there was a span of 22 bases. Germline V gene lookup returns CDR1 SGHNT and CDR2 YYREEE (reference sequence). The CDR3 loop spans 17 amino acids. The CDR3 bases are TGTGCCAGCAGCTCCTCGACAGATAGGGTTCGGGGTCAGCCCCAGCATTTT. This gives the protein CASSSSTDRVRGQPQHF.

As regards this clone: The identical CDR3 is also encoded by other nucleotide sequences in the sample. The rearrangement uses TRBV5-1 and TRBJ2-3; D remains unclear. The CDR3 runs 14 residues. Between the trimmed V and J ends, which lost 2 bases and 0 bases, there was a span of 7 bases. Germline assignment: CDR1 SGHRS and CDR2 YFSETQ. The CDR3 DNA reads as TGCGCCAGCAGCTTCCAATTCAGCACAGATACGCAGTATTTT. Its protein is CASSFQFSTDTQYF.

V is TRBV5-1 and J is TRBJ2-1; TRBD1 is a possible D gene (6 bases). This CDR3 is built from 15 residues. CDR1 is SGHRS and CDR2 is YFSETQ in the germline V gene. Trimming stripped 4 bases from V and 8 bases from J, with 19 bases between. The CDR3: CASSHGTYYIDEQFF. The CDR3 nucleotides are TGCGCCAGCAGCCACGGGACATACTACATCGATGAGCAGTTCTTC.

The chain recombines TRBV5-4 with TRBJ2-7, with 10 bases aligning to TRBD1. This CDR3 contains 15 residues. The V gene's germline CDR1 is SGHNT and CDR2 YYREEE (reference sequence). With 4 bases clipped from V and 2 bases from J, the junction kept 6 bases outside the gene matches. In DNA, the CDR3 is TGTGCCAGCAGCCTACGACAGGGGGCAACCTACGAGCAGTACTTC. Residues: CASSLRQGATYEQYF.

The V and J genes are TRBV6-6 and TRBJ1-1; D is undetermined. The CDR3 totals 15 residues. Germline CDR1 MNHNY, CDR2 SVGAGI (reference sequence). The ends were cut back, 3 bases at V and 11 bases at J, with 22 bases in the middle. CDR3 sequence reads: CASSYLVLAPWEAFF. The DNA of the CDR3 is TGTGCCAGCAGTTATTTAGTTTTGGCCCCTTGGGAGGCTTTCTTT.

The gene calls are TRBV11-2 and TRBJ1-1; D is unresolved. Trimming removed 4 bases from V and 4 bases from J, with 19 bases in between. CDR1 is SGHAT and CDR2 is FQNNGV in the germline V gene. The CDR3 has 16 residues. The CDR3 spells CASSSLVGILGTEAFF. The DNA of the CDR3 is TGTGCCAGCAGCTCTTTGGTGGGGATATTGGGCACTGAAGCTTTCTTT.

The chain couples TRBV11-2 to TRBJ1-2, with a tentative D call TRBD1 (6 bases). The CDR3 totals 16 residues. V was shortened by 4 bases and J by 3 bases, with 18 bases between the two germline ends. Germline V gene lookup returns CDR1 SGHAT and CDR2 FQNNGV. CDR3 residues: CASSWGRLGAYYGYTF. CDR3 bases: TGTGCCAGCAGCTGGGGCCGGCTGGGGGCCTACTATGGCTACACCTTC.

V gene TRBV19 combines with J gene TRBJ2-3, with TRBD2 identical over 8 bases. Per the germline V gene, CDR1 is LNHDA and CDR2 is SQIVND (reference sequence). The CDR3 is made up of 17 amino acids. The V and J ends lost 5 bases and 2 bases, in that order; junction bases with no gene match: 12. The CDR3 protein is CASSVSGLAGYTDTQYF. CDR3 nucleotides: TGTGCCAGTAGTGTCTCGGGTCTAGCGGGTTACACAGATACGCAGTATTTT. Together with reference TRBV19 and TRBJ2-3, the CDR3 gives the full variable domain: DGGITQSPKYLFRKEGQNVTLSCEQNLNHDAMYWYRQDPGQGLRLIYYSQIVNDFQKGDIAEGYSVSREKKESFPLTVTSAQKNPTAFYLCASSVSGLAGYTDTQYFGPGTRLTVL.

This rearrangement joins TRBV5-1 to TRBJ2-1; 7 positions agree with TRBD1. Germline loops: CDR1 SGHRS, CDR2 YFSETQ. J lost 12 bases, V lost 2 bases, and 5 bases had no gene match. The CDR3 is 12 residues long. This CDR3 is CASSFGDRGQFF. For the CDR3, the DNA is TGCGCCAGCAGCTTTGGGGACAGAGGGCAGTTCTTC.